The 21 T cell receptor beta chains below were found in one sample sequenced in a study of T cell clonotyping in hematopoietic cell transplantation. Time point in this sample: recipient sample about 28 days before transplant, after cytoreduction. Profiling relied on immunoSEQ multiplex PCR, and the TCRdb table lists in-frame clones only, not all of them. The repertoire includes 65,000 to 80,000 clones, 90% to 96% of them detected once, and roughly 1.5% sits in the top ten. This sample comprised peripheral blood mononuclear cells, obtained before stem cell transplant. The receptors come from a woman between 45 and 65 years old with acute myeloid leukemia. Some clones in this sample may be carry-over from other donors' samples.

The chain has TRBV28 and TRBJ1-1; D is possibly TRBD1 (6 bases). Trimming pared 6 bases from V and 2 bases from J, leaving 16 bases between. The CDR3 has 15 amino acids. Germline CDR1 and CDR2: MDHEN and SYDVKM. The CDR3, as DNA: TGTGCCAGCAGGCCATCGACAGGTAGAAACACTGAAGCTTTCTTT. Protein: CASRPSTGRNTEAFF. The whole variable domain, filled in from reference TRBV28 and TRBJ1-1, reads DVKVTQSSRYLVKRTGEKVFLECVQDMDHENMFWYRQDPGLGLRLIYFSYDVKMKEKGDIPEGYSVSREKKERFSLILESASTNQTSMYLCASRPSTGRNTEAFFGQGTRLTVV.

DNA for the CDR3: TGTGCCAGCAGTTTGCGGTACGGTTCTCAGCCCCAGCATTTT. Translation gives CASSLRYGSQPQHF. The chain combines TRBV28 with TRBJ1-5; D unclear. Germline loops: CDR1 MDHEN, CDR2 SYDVKM. Trimming stripped 3 bases from V and 6 bases from J, with 12 bases between. The CDR3 is 14 residues long.

V gene TRBV5-1 combines with J gene TRBJ2-7; D perhaps matches TRBD1 (6 bases). The CDR3 sequence is 15 residues long. The germline V and J ends were trimmed by 6 bases and 3 bases, with 19 bases remaining between them. In germline, CDR1 is SGHRS, CDR2 YFSETQ. In DNA, the CDR3 is TGCGCCAGCACTCCAGGACAGCCGAATGTCTACGAGCAGTACTTC. This gives the protein CASTPGQPNVYEQYF.

This clone appeared a single time. The rearrangement joins TRBV23-1 to TRBJ1-1; D is ambiguous. TRBV23-1 is given ORF status, its function remaining uncertain. Trimming cost V 9 bases and J 7 bases, with 12 bases left between them. The CDR3 sequence is 11 residues long. CDR3 sequence: CASGSRFEAFF. Written as DNA, the CDR3 is TGCGCCAGTGGGTCTAGGTTTGAAGCTTTCTTT.

The chain recombines TRBV10-3 with TRBJ1-2, with D possibly TRBD1 on 5 matching bases. V dropped 10 bases and J dropped 4 bases, with 16 bases sitting between them. This CDR3 has 13 residues. The germline gives CDR1 ENHRY, CDR2 SYGVKD. This CDR3 reads CASVKGDRYGYTF. The CDR3, as DNA: TGTGCCAGCGTCAAAGGGGATCGCTATGGCTACACCTTC.

The genes are TRBV6-5 and TRBJ1-5; TRBD1 aligns across 8 bases. J was trimmed by 4 bases and V by 6 bases; bases with no gene match: 8. The CDR3 runs 15 residues. Germline assignment: CDR1 MNHEY and CDR2 SVGAGI. CDR3 sequence reads: CASRLDREGNQPQHF. The CDR3 region has the DNA TGTGCCAGCAGATTGGACAGGGAAGGAAATCAGCCCCAGCATTTT.

This sequence joins TRBV4-1 and TRBJ2-3; the D gene is possibly TRBD2 (6 bases). CDR1 and CDR2 (germline): MGHRA, YSYEKL. Trimming cost V 4 bases and J 2 bases, with 13 bases left between them. The CDR3 sequence is 15 residues long. The CDR3 sequence is CASSRGTAPTDTQYF. The CDR3, as DNA: TGCGCCAGCAGCCGCGGGACTGCCCCCACAGATACGCAGTATTTT.

In its sample, this clone was seen once. The rearrangement joins TRBV2 to TRBJ1-2; D is unclear. The CDR3 covers 12 residues. With 8 bases removed from V and 1 base from J, the gap between germline ends came to 8 bases. In germline, CDR1 is SNHLY, CDR2 FYNNEI. The CDR3 DNA reads as TGTGCCAGCGAATCCGATAACTATGGCTACACCTTC. Translation gives CASESDNYGYTF.

This chain links TRBV28 with TRBJ2-7; 11 nucleotides align to TRBD1. Germline assignment: CDR1 MDHEN and CDR2 SYDVKM. V was pared by 5 bases and J by 6 bases, with 9 bases of the junction left unmatched. There are 15 residues in the CDR3. Here the CDR3 reads CASSRRDRGFGEQYF. CDR3 bases: TGTGCCAGCAGTCGCCGGGACAGGGGGTTCGGCGAGCAGTACTTC. The full variable domain, in which reference TRBV28 and TRBJ2-7 provide the parts outside the CDR3, is DVKVTQSSRYLVKRTGEKVFLECVQDMDHENMFWYRQDPGLGLRLIYFSYDVKMKEKGDIPEGYSVSREKKERFSLILESASTNQTSMYLCASSRRDRGFGEQYFGPGTRLTVT.

The table lists this clone with a count of one. The chain is built from TRBV5-8 and TRBJ1-4; 9 positions match TRBD1. Germline V lookup: CDR1 SGHTS, CDR2 YDEGEE. CDR3 length: 14 residues. After removal of 3 bases from V and 9 bases from J, the junction contained 6 bases not matched to a gene. The CDR3 DNA is TGTGCCAGCAGCTCCCGGACAGGGGTGAAAAAACTGTTTTTT. It encodes CASSSRTGVKKLFF.

The chain uses TRBV13 and TRBJ1-2; TRBD1 might be the D (5 bases). Germline V gene data show CDR1 as PRHDT and CDR2 as FYEKMQ (reference sequence). V was trimmed by 4 bases and J by 4 bases, leaving 13 bases between them. The CDR3 is 14 amino acids. CDR3 loop: CASSSGPYGYGYTF. DNA of the CDR3: TGTGCCAGCAGCTCGGGACCATATGGCTATGGCTACACCTTC.

This clone was counted once. The chain combines TRBV5-1 with TRBJ1-1; the D gene is possibly TRBD1 (6 bases). The CDR3 sequence is 14 residues long. V was shortened by 5 bases and J by 0 bases, with 11 bases between the two germline ends. CDR1 and CDR2 (germline): SGHRS, YFSETQ. In DNA, the CDR3 is TGCGCCAGCAGTATAGGACAGATGAACACTGAAGCTTTCTTT. This translates into CASSIGQMNTEAFF.

This sequence joins TRBV19 and TRBJ2-1, with 9 bases identical to TRBD1. Trimming removed 5 bases from V and 4 bases from J; junction bases left unmatched: 9. Germline V CDR1 and CDR2: LNHDA, SQIVND (reference sequence). The CDR3 has 16 residues. The CDR3 region is CASSSYSQGAYNEQFF. CDR3 DNA: TGTGCCAGTAGTTCTTATTCACAGGGGGCATACAATGAGCAGTTCTTC.

V and J are TRBV19 and TRBJ2-7; D possibly corresponds to TRBD2 (6 bases). The CDR3 consists of 15 residues. Trimming shortened V by 2 bases and J by 2 bases, and 13 bases separated the two germline ends. Per germline, CDR1 LNHDA and CDR2 SQIVND (reference sequence). The CDR3 sequence: CASSIQGGSPYEQYF. DNA of the CDR3: TGTGCCAGTAGTATACAGGGAGGAAGCCCCTACGAGCAGTACTTC. The whole variable domain, filled in from reference TRBV19 and TRBJ2-7, reads DGGITQSPKYLFRKEGQNVTLSCEQNLNHDAMYWYRQDPGQGLRLIYYSQIVNDFQKGDIAEGYSVSREKKESFPLTVTSAQKNPTAFYLCASSIQGGSPYEQYFGPGTRLTVT.

The chain couples TRBV4-2 to TRBJ1-4; D is possibly TRBD1 (5 bases). Germline-derived CDR1 and CDR2 are LGHNA and YNFKEQ. The germline V and J ends were trimmed by 0 bases and 8 bases, with 16 bases remaining between them. The CDR3 runs 16 residues. The CDR3 sequence is CASSQDRDQAWEKLFF. CDR3 bases: TGTGCCAGCAGCCAAGATAGGGACCAAGCTTGGGAAAAACTGTTTTTT.

This chain joins TRBV7-2 and TRBJ1-2; possible D gene TRBD1, 6 bases. This CDR3 contains 13 residues. Germline assignment: CDR1 SGHTA and CDR2 FQGNSA. V lost 6 bases and J 1 base, leaving 9 bases between the germline ends. The CDR3 region is CASRGGVNYGYTF. CDR3 DNA sequence: TGTGCCAGCAGAGGGGGTGTTAACTATGGCTACACCTTC.

The gene calls are TRBV29-1 and TRBJ2-3, with D unresolved. This CDR3 region has 14 residues. From germline, CDR1 is SQVTM and CDR2 ANQGSEA. The ends were cut back, 1 base at V and 2 bases at J, with 10 bases in the middle. The CDR3 DNA reads as TGCAGCGTTGAAGGTGAACAGACCACAGATACGCAGTATTTT. Protein product: CSVEGEQTTDTQYF.

The chain carries TRBV6-1 and TRBJ2-3; TRBD1 aligns across 7 bases. V shed 1 base and J 2 bases; nucleotides not matched to a gene: 9. Germline V gene lookup returns CDR1 MNHNS and CDR2 SASEGT. This CDR3 comprises 17 residues. CDR3 loop: CASSEEQGPSITDTQYF. As DNA, the CDR3 is TGTGCCAGCAGTGAAGAACAGGGGCCAAGTATCACAGATACGCAGTATTTT.

This clone was seen a handful of times. This sequence joins TRBV30 and TRBJ2-1; D possibly corresponds to TRBD2 (6 bases). The germline gives CDR1 GTSNPN, CDR2 SVGIG (reference sequence). Deletions cut 4 bases from V and 8 bases from J, with 15 bases between. The CDR3 runs to 13 residues. The CDR3 DNA reads as TGTGCCTGGATCCGTGAGGGAGGCCATGAGCAGTTCTTC. This codes for CAWIREGGHEQFF.

The chain has TRBV11-3 and TRBJ2-2; no firm D call. This CDR3 region has 13 residues. Germline V CDR1 and CDR2: SGHNT, YENEEA. With 3 bases removed from V and 1 base from J, the gap between germline ends came to 3 bases. CDR3 DNA: TGTGCCAGCAGCTTTCAGAACACCGGGGAGCTGTTTTTT. Encoded protein: CASSFQNTGELFF.

This sequence joins TRBV7-6 and TRBJ1-4, with unresolved D. The V and J ends lost 2 bases and 3 bases respectively, with 10 bases between them. The CDR3 runs 15 residues. Per the germline V gene, CDR1 is SGHVS and CDR2 is FNYEAQ. The CDR3 DNA sequence: TGTGCCAGCAGCTTATCGGGTTTAGCTAATGAAAAACTGTTTTTT. This sequence encodes CASSLSGLANEKLFF. Full variable domain (remainder filled in from reference TRBV7-6 and TRBJ1-4): GAGVSQSPRYKVTKRGQDVALRCDPISGHVSLYWYRQALGQGPEFLTYFNYEAQQDKSGLPNDRFSAERPEGSISTLTIQRTEQRDSAMYRCASSLSGLANEKLFFGSGTQLSVL.